These T cell receptor beta chains were read from a single sample in a study of T cell changes during pregnancy in multiple sclerosis. Repertoires were generated with immunoSEQ multiplex PCR, while TCRdb's copy carries only in-frame clones and drops some. The sample lists about 46,000 clones; 80% to 95% were seen once. Material: peripheral blood, obtained in the third trimester of pregnancy. These receptors all come from a female donor with multiple sclerosis, enrolled in a pregnancy study. Each CDR3 is given with its conserved first and last residue. Each record gives: V gene, J gene, CDR3 protein.

V: TRBV19
J: TRBJ1-2
CDR3: CASSPLGAFYYGYTF

V: TRBV9
J: TRBJ2-4
CDR3: CASSEGGSPWNIQYF

V: TRBV11-3
J: TRBJ2-1
CDR3: CASSYGTDENNEQFF

V: TRBV5-1
J: TRBJ2-2
CDR3: CASSWSWRFQEPTGELFF

V: TRBV4-1
J: TRBJ1-4
CDR3: CASSQETREGEKLFF

V: TRBV27
J: TRBJ2-2
CDR3: CASSLSRAGELFF

V: TRBV5-1
J: TRBJ2-3
CDR3: CASSVDPGSQYF

V: TRBV5-1
J: TRBJ2-3
CDR3: CASSLDLGSTDTQYF

V: TRBV11-1
J: TRBJ2-5
CDR3: CASSSPLAGAVQETQYF

V: TRBV11-3
J: TRBJ2-3
CDR3: CASSFRGTDTQYF

V: TRBV6-6
J: TRBJ2-2
CDR3: CASRPGQGKTGELFF

V: TRBV29-1
J: TRBJ1-4
CDR3: CSVATGANEKLFF

V: TRBV6-6
J: TRBJ2-7
CDR3: CASRQPPGAGTYEQYF

V: TRBV30
J: TRBJ1-2
CDR3: CAWSTPGWSGALVYGYTF

V: TRBV5-6
J: TRBJ2-7
CDR3: CASSLRGGEQYF

V: TRBV7-9
J: TRBJ2-7
CDR3: CASSLVPRDFSYEQYF

V: TRBV6-6
J: TRBJ2-3
CDR3: CASSYLGSTDTQYF

V: TRBV9
J: TRBJ2-7
CDR3: CASSAGTSGYEQYF

V: TRBV9
J: TRBJ2-5
CDR3: CASSVDSSPGETQYF

V: TRBV4-3
J: TRBJ2-4
CDR3: CASSKGGLAANDGNIQYF

V: TRBV5-1
J: TRBJ2-7
CDR3: CASSPGDRADSYEQYF

V: TRBV7-2
J: TRBJ1-5
CDR3: CASSQGPSNQPQHF

V: TRBV2
J: TRBJ2-2
CDR3: CASSGRQGGTGELFF

V: TRBV2
J: TRBJ1-1
CDR3: CASSEGQMNTEAFF

V: TRBV18
J: TRBJ2-1
CDR3: CASSPSPSQAGGQWYNEQFF

V: TRBV4-3
J: TRBJ2-7
CDR3: CASRGFSGEQYF

V: TRBV23-1
J: TRBJ2-1
CDR3: CASPYVTGTDYNEQFF

V: TRBV9
J: TRBJ2-4
CDR3: CASSVGLAGVGNIQYF